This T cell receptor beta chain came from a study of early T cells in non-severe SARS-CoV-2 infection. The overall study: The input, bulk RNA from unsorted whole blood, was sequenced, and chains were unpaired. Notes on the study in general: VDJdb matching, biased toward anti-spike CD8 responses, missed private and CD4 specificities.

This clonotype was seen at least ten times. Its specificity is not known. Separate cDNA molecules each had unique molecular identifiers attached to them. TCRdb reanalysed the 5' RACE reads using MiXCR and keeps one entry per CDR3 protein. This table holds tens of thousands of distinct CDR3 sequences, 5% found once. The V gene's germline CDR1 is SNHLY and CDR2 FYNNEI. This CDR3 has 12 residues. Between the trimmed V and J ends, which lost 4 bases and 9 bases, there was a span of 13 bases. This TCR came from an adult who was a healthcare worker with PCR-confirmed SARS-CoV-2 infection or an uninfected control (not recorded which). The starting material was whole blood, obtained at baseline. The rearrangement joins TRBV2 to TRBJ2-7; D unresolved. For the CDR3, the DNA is TGTGCCAGCAGTGTTAAGGGTGGTCGGCAGTACTTC. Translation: CASSVKGGRQYF.